This is a list of T cell receptor beta chains from one sample in a study of PD-1 blockade in classical Hodgkin lymphoma. This table comes from immunoSEQ multiplex PCR, and its TCRdb copy is limited to in-frame clones, with some not included. This sample carries 30,000 to 40,000 clones, about 90% of them seen once, and the ten largest clones take 0.25% to 0.3%. Sample: CD4+ T cells from blood, taken before the fourth cycle of nivolumab. The receptors shown here come from a human donor with classical Hodgkin lymphoma. CDR3s include the opening cysteine and the closing phenylalanine or tryptophan. The D gene is left open where the match is weak. Not every row has a clone size; where given, it reads once, few, many or a size class.

j_gene,abundance,d_gene,v_gene,CDR3aa,CDR3nt
TRBJ2-7,NA,TRBD2,TRBV27,CASSLYLPSGSTYEQYF,TGTGCCAGCAGTTTATACCTCCCTAGCGGGAGTACCTACGAGCAGTACTTC
TRBJ2-7,NA,NA,TRBV19,CASKDSFYYEQYF,TGTGCCAGTAAGGACTCATTCTACTACGAGCAGTACTTC
TRBJ2-3,once,NA,TRBV2,CASSTTDTQYF,TGTGCCAGCAGTACCACAGATACGCAGTATTTT
TRBJ2-7,NA,NA,TRBV5-6,CASSWDRAYEQYF,TGTGCCAGCAGCTGGGACCGCGCCTACGAGCAGTACTTC
TRBJ1-1,NA,NA,TRBV28,CASSFRRRIDEAFF,TGTGCCAGCAGTTTTAGGCGGCGCATAGATGAAGCTTTCTTT
TRBJ2-3,NA,NA,TRBV4-1,CASSRRSEGPPTDTQYF,TGCGCCAGCAGCAGGCGGTCAGAGGGCCCCCCCACAGATACGCAGTATTTT
TRBJ2-7,NA,NA,TRBV27,CASSSGGTFSLLEQYF,TGTGCCAGCAGTTCCGGCGGGACTTTTTCTCTTCTCGAGCAGTACTTC
TRBJ2-7,NA,TRBD2,TRBV5-1,CASSLVLAGVNEQYF,TGCGCCAGCAGCTTGGTTCTAGCGGGAGTCAATGAGCAGTACTTC
TRBJ1-1,once,TRBD1,TRBV5-6,CASSPGQGGYTEAFF,TGTGCCAGCAGCCCCGGACAGGGAGGATACACTGAAGCTTTCTTT
TRBJ2-2,NA,NA,TRBV19,CASSIDLSGGNTGELFF,TGTGCCAGTAGTATAGATCTATCGGGCGGGAACACCGGGGAGCTGTTTTTT
TRBJ2-7,NA,NA,TRBV11-2,CASSLDVAVSNYEQYF,TGTGCCAGCAGCTTAGATGTAGCCGTCTCCAACTACGAGCAGTACTTC
TRBJ1-4,NA,NA,TRBV5-6,CASSFRGSYEKLFF,TGTGCCAGCAGCTTCCGTGGAAGCTATGAAAAACTGTTTTTT
TRBJ1-2,few,TRBD1,TRBV5-1,CASSQDRGTPYTF,TGCGCCAGCAGCCAAGACAGGGGGACCCCCTACACCTTC
TRBJ2-2,NA,TRBD1,TRBV27,CASSSRQGWTGELFF,TGTGCCAGCAGTTCCCGACAGGGGTGGACCGGGGAGCTGTTTTTT
TRBJ2-5,NA,TRBD2,TRBV5-1,CASSYGLAGGLETQYF,TGCGCCAGCAGCTACGGACTAGCGGGAGGTTTAGAGACCCAGTACTTC
TRBJ2-2,NA,NA,TRBV6-1,CASTKGGNTGELFF,TGTGCCAGCACCAAGGGGGGGAACACCGGGGAGCTGTTTTTT
TRBJ2-5,NA,NA,TRBV15,CATSRDPGKEGETQYF,TGTGCCACCAGCAGAGATCCAGGAAAAGAGGGGGAGACCCAGTACTTC
TRBJ1-2,NA,NA,TRBV5-1,CASSPTDYGYTF,TGCGCCAGCAGCCCGACGGACTATGGCTACACCTTC
TRBJ2-2,NA,NA,TRBV5-1,CASSYRVGTGELFF,TGCGCCAGCAGCTACAGGGTTGGCACCGGGGAGCTGTTTTTT
TRBJ2-5,once,NA,TRBV19,CASSISSGETQYF,TGTGCCAGTAGTATATCGTCGGGAGAGACCCAGTACTTC
TRBJ2-4,NA,TRBD1,TRBV4-1,CASSQDTGTGVAKNIQYF,TGCGCCAGCAGCCAAGACACCGGGACAGGGGTAGCCAAAAACATTCAGTACTTC
TRBJ1-2,NA,NA,TRBV30,CAWSPHGPYGYTF,TGTGCCTGGAGTCCCCACGGCCCCTATGGCTACACCTTC
TRBJ2-5,NA,NA,TRBV18,CASSLYREETQYF,TGTGCCAGCTCACTATACAGGGAGGAGACCCAGTACTTC
TRBJ1-1,few,NA,TRBV6-5,CASSYSPSNTEAFF,TGTGCCAGCAGTTACTCCCCCTCGAACACTGAAGCTTTCTTT
TRBJ2-1,NA,TRBD2,TRBV5-1,CASTLDPLAGVRNEQFF,TGCGCCAGCACCCTTGACCCACTAGCGGGAGTCCGCAATGAGCAGTTCTTC
TRBJ2-7,once,NA,TRBV9,CASSVGTTEQYF,TGTGCCAGCAGCGTAGGGACCACCGAGCAGTACTTC
TRBJ2-1,NA,NA,TRBV9,CASSGRDLLGNEQFF,TGTGCCAGCAGTGGCCGGGACCTTCTAGGGAATGAGCAGTTCTTC
TRBJ1-3,NA,NA,TRBV5-1,CASSLAEGNTIYF,TGCGCCAGCAGCTTGGCCGAAGGAAACACCATATATTTT
TRBJ1-4,NA,NA,TRBV5-1,CASSLFGDPNEKLFF,TGCGCCAGCAGCTTGTTTGGGGACCCTAATGAAAAACTGTTTTTT
TRBJ2-2,NA,NA,TRBV7-8,CASSSKAAFSGELFF,TGTGCCAGCAGTTCAAAGGCGGCTTTTTCCGGGGAGCTGTTTTTT
TRBJ2-1,NA,TRBD2,TRBV10-1,CASSESLGQPRAGDRNEQFF,TGCGCCAGCAGTGAGTCGCTCGGCCAACCGAGAGCGGGAGATAGGAATGAGCAGTTCTTC
TRBJ1-2,NA,NA,TRBV7-2,CASSLGIGGARGYTF,TGTGCCAGCAGCTTAGGGATCGGGGGGGCGCGGGGCTACACCTTC
TRBJ1-2,NA,NA,TRBV5-1,CASSLARANYGYTF,TGCGCCAGCAGCTTGGCCAGAGCTAACTATGGCTACACCTTC
TRBJ1-3,NA,NA,TRBV7-3,CASSLAGISGNTIYF,TGTGCCAGCAGCTTAGCGGGGATTTCTGGAAACACCATATATTTT
TRBJ1-5,NA,NA,TRBV19,CASSIPRQARVTQHF,TGTGCCAGTAGTATCCCTCGACAAGCAAGAGTAACCCAGCATTTT
TRBJ2-1,NA,TRBD2,TRBV7-2,CASSPGLAGEQFF,TGTGCCAGCAGCCCAGGACTAGCGGGCGAGCAGTTCTTC
TRBJ2-7,NA,NA,TRBV2,CASTRTSYEQYF,TGTGCCAGCACTCGGACATCCTACGAGCAGTACTTC
TRBJ1-1,few,NA,TRBV5-1,CASSPTTIRAEAFF,TGCGCCAGCAGCCCTACGACGATAAGGGCTGAAGCTTTCTTT
TRBJ2-3,NA,TRBD2,TRBV5-4,CATSGRARTDTQYF,TGTGCCACTAGCGGGAGGGCCAGAACAGATACGCAGTATTTT
TRBJ1-2,NA,NA,TRBV30,CAWSEEGHYGYTF,TGTGCCTGGAGTGAGGAGGGGCACTATGGCTACACCTTC